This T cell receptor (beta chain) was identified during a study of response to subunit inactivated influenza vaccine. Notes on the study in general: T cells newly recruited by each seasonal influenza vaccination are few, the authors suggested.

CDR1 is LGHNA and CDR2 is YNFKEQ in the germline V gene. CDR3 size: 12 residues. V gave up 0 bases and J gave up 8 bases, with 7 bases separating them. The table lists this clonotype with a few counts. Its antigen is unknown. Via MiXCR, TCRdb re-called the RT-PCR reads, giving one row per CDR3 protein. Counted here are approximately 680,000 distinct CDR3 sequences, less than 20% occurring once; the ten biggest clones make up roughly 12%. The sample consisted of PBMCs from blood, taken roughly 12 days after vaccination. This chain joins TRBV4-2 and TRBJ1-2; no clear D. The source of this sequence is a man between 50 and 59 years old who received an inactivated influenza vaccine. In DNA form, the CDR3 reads TGTGCCAGCAGCCAAGATGGGCTAGGCTACACCTTC. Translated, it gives CASSQDGLGYTF.